Below, 14 T cell receptor beta chains from the same sample are listed, as sequenced in a study of cytomegalovirus exposure and HLA in healthy donors. The table came from immunoSEQ multiplex PCR; TCRdb's copy has only in-frame clones and leaves some out. The table records some 170,000 clones, 80% to 90% of them present only once. The sequencing sample was made of PBMCs. Receptor source: a woman aged 25-40 years in good health and CMV-seronegative.

This clone was seen a handful of times. The rearrangement joins TRBV19 to TRBJ1-2; the D is unclear. Trimming stripped 3 bases from V and 4 bases from J, with 15 bases between. This CDR3 region has 15 residues. Germline CDR1 reads LNHDA; CDR2 reads SQIVND (reference sequence). CDR3 nucleotide sequence: TGTGCCAGTAGTATTCGAACAGACATCACCTATGGCTACACCTTC. This translates into CASSIRTDITYGYTF. The variable domain in full, completed from reference TRBV19 and TRBJ1-2, reads DGGITQSPKYLFRKEGQNVTLSCEQNLNHDAMYWYRQDPGQGLRLIYYSQIVNDFQKGDIAEGYSVSREKKESFPLTVTSAQKNPTAFYLCASSIRTDITYGYTFGSGTRLTVV.

V gene TRBV28 combines with J gene TRBJ1-2; 7 bases line up with TRBD1. Germline lookup yields CDR1 MDHEN and CDR2 SYDVKM. The CDR3 has 14 residues. The V segment lost 6 bases and the J segment 2 bases; nucleotides outside the gene matches: 6. The CDR3 is CASRQGLRNYGYTF. CDR3 sequence (DNA): TGTGCCAGCAGACAGGGGCTGCGAAACTATGGCTACACCTTC.

The CDR3 reads CASSYKQGNEQYF. The CDR3 region has the DNA TGTGCCAGCAGTTATAAACAGGGGAACGAGCAGTACTTC. The chain carries TRBV6-5 and TRBJ2-7; 7 nucleotides match TRBD1. Germline lookup yields CDR1 MNHEY and CDR2 SVGAGI. CDR3 length: 13 amino acids. V trimming: 3 bases; J trimming: 5 bases; junction bases outside the gene matches: 4.

The genes are TRBV9 and TRBJ2-7; 7 nucleotides line up with TRBD1. The CDR3 is 15 residues long. After removal of 4 bases from V and 0 bases from J, the junction contained 7 bases not matched to a gene. CDR1 SGDLS and CDR2 YYNGEE come from the germline V gene. The DNA of the CDR3 is TGTGCCAGCAGCTTCCGGGACAGTAGCTCCTACGAGCAGTACTTC. Its protein is CASSFRDSSSYEQYF.

This rearrangement joins TRBV6-6 to TRBJ2-7, with TRBD1 as a possible D gene (6 bases). CDR3 size: 13 residues. Germline V gene data show CDR1 as MNHNY and CDR2 as SVGAGI (reference sequence). V lost 5 bases to trimming and J lost 9 bases, with 17 bases between them. The DNA for the CDR3 is TGTGCCAGCAGTCACCTAGAGGACAGTAGGCAGTACTTC. It encodes CASSHLEDSRQYF.

J is TRBJ2-7 and V is TRBV30; D may correspond to TRBD1 or TRBD2 (5 bases each). With 2 bases removed from V and 3 bases from J, the gap between germline ends came to 20 bases. Germline-derived CDR1 and CDR2 are GTSNPN and SVGIG (reference sequence). The CDR3 covers 16 residues. The CDR3 loop reads CAWSKLPGRVIYEQYF. CDR3 DNA sequence: TGTGCCTGGAGTAAACTACCGGGACGGGTAATCTACGAGCAGTACTTC.

The V and J genes are TRBV28 and TRBJ1-4, with 7 bases matching TRBD1. The CDR3 has 13 amino acids. Per germline, CDR1 MDHEN and CDR2 SYDVKM. The V gene end was trimmed by 8 bases and the J gene end by 7 bases; junction bases not matched to a gene: 7. CDR3: CASHRQGREKLFF. CDR3 nucleotides: TGTGCCAGCCACCGACAGGGCCGTGAAAAACTGTTTTTT.

The chain employs TRBV6-1 and TRBJ1-2, with 7 bases identical to TRBD1. With 7 bases clipped from V and 7 bases from J, the junction kept 6 bases outside the gene matches. Germline lookup yields CDR1 MNHNS and CDR2 SASEGT. This CDR3 comprises 12 residues. CDR3 DNA sequence: TGTGCCAGCACCCCAGGACAGGCTGGCTACACCTTC. It translates to CASTPGQAGYTF.

The CDR3 loop is CAEAESSYNEQFF. The DNA for the CDR3 is TGTGCCGAGGCGGAAAGCTCCTACAATGAGCAGTTCTTC. This chain uses TRBV30 with TRBJ2-1; D gene uncertain. The V and J ends lost 8 bases and 0 bases respectively, with 11 bases between them. Germline V lookup: CDR1 GTSNPN, CDR2 SVGIG (reference sequence). The CDR3 runs 13 residues.

This CDR3 reads CASSSGTGRIHTEAFF. DNA for the CDR3: TGTGCCAGCAGCTCCGGGACAGGGAGGATTCACACTGAAGCTTTCTTT. The chain joins TRBV5-6 to TRBJ1-1; 9 bases fit TRBD1. With V trimmed by 3 bases and J by 3 bases, 9 bases remained unmatched. The CDR3 is made up of 16 amino acids. Germline CDR1 reads SGHDT; CDR2 reads YYEEEE.

The gene calls are TRBV7-9 and TRBJ1-1; perhaps TRBD1 as D (5 bases). The germline CDR1 and CDR2 sequences are SEHNR and FQNEAQ (reference sequence). Trimming removed 0 bases from V and 10 bases from J, with 18 bases in between. CDR3 length equals 15 residues. CDR3 nucleotide sequence: TGTGCCAGCAGCTTAGCCGCAGGGCCGACTGGGGGAGCTTTCTTT. This gives the protein CASSLAAGPTGGAFF.

The chain uses TRBV6-5 and TRBJ2-3, with a possible D match to TRBD2 (7 bases). CDR1 and CDR2 from the germline V gene are MNHEY and SVGAGI. Trimming left V 6 bases short and J 2 bases short, with 12 bases between. This CDR3 region has 14 residues. In DNA, the CDR3 is TGTGCCAGCAGAGAACGGGGGGCCACAGATACGCAGTATTTT. Translation gives CASRERGATDTQYF.

The chain carries TRBV6-1 and TRBJ2-7; possible D gene TRBD1, 6 bases. Germline V lookup: CDR1 MNHNS, CDR2 SASEGT. This CDR3 region has 13 residues. V was shortened by 5 bases and J by 3 bases, with 11 bases between the two germline ends. The CDR3 is CASSPKGDYEQYF. Written as DNA, the CDR3 is TGTGCCAGCAGTCCGAAGGGGGACTACGAGCAGTACTTC.

The chain is built from TRBV29-1 and TRBJ1-2, with TRBD1 identical over 9 bases. The trim removed 6 bases at V and 7 bases at J, leaving 6 bases unmatched. The germline gives CDR1 SQVTM, CDR2 ANQGSEA. The CDR3 is 12 residues long. The CDR3 DNA follows: TGCAGCGTCACACAGGGGGCTCTTGGCTACACCTTC. Amino acid sequence: CSVTQGALGYTF. The entire variable domain, with the rest obtained from reference TRBV29-1 and TRBJ1-2, is as follows: SAVISQKPSRDICQRGTSLTIQCQVDSQVTMMFWYRQQPGQSLTLIATANQGSEATYESGFVIDKFPISRPNLTFSTLTVSNMSPEDSSIYLCSVTQGALGYTFGSGTRLTVV.